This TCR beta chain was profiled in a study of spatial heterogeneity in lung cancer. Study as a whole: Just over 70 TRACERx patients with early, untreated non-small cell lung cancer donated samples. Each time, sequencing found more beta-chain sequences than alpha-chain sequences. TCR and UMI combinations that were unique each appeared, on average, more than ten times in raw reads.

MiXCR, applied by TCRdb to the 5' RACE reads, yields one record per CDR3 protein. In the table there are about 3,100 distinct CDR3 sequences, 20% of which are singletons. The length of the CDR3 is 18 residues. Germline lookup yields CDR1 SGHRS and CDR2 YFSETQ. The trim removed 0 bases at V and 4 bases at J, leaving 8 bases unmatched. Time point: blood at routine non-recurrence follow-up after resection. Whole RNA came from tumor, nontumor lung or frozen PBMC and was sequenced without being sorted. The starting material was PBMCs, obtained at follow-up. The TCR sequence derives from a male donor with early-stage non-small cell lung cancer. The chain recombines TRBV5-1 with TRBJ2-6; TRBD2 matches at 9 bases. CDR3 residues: CASSLVVAGAGGANVLTF. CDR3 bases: TGCGCCAGCAGCTTGGTGGTAGCGGGAGCGGGCGGGGCCAACGTCCTGACTTTC. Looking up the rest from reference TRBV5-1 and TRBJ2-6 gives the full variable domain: KAGVTQTPRYLIKTRGQQVTLSCSPISGHRSVSWYQQTPGQGLQFLFEYFSETQRNKGNFPGRFSGRQFSNSRSEMNVSTLELGDSALYLCASSLVVAGAGGANVLTFGAGSRLTVL.